The sequence of this TCR beta chain was determined in a study of T cell repertoires in cytomegalovirus infection. The wider study: Well-studied HLA-B-restricted epitopes and recently identified HLA-C-restricted epitopes of CMV were both used in the study. Study outcomes and limitations: Dominating the ex vivo response were TCR beta clonotypes that were CMV-specific and HLA-C-restricted. Totalled public TCR beta family frequency picked out people who carried CMV plus the relevant HLA.

The table lists this clonotype with a few counts. Its antigen is as yet unknown. Using its own MiXCR run on the reads, TCRdb lists one record per CDR3 protein. Here the sample spans 350,000 to 400,000 distinct CDR3 sequences, about 35% being singletons. The source is a human donor in good health (CMV status not recorded). Some clones in this sample may be carry-over from other donors' samples. The sequencing used cultured PBMCs, collected from culture after CMV antigen stimulation.

The CDR3 reads CASSSLNSYNEQFF. DNA for the CDR3: TGTGCCAGCAGTTCTCTCAACTCCTACAATGAGCAGTTCTTC. The chain couples TRBV6-2 or TRBV6-3 to TRBJ2-1; no clear D gene. Germline CDR1 MNHEY, CDR2 SVGEGT. This CDR3 region has 14 residues. Between the trimmed V and J ends, which lost 4 bases and 0 bases, there was a span of 7 bases.